These 20 T cell receptor beta chains came from one sample sequenced in a study of shared clonotypes between healthy human individuals (dated by TCRdb to the early 2020s). Library preparation was by the immunoSEQ multiplex PCR assay. TCRdb provides this immuneACCESS table in a form limited to in-frame rearrangements. Some clones are lacking; in checked studies, under half of them reflect an unresolved V gene, and why the rest are absent is not known. Counted in this sample were about 660,000 clones; approximately 74% of them appeared once. The ten largest make up 1.5% to 2% of the sample. Sequenced material: memory CD4+ T cells sorted from blood. The cell subset or site label here, explained by the study, means: CD45RA-negative fraction. The receptors originated from a woman in her twenties or thirties in good health.

The chain couples TRBV25-1 to TRBJ2-1; no definite D call. The CDR3 is 14 residues long. Germline CDR1 is MGHDK and CDR2 is SYGVNS. Trimming removed 4 bases at V and 12 bases at J, with 19 bases between. The CDR3 sequence: CASSAPGPFSTQFF. CDR3 sequence (DNA): TGTGCCAGCAGTGCCCCTGGGCCCTTTTCGACGCAGTTCTTC.

The sample holds a few counts of this clone. The genes are TRBV2 and TRBJ1-1; D unclear. V was cut by 8 bases and J by 7 bases, with 17 bases left in between. In germline, CDR1 is SNHLY, CDR2 FYNNEI. The CDR3 runs to 13 residues. CDR3: CASCTETRSEAFF. Written as DNA, the CDR3 is TGTGCCAGCTGCACAGAAACACGCAGTGAAGCTTTCTTT.

V and J are TRBV4-1 and TRBJ2-3; weak D call: TRBD2 (7 bases). Germline V lookup: CDR1 MGHRA, CDR2 YSYEKL. The CDR3 contains 17 residues. Trimming stripped 1 base from V and 5 bases from J, with 19 bases between. The CDR3 loop is CASSQAPGAGAGDTQYF. DNA for the CDR3: TGCGCCAGCAGCCAAGCGCCAGGGGCGGGAGCTGGAGATACGCAGTATTTT.

The J gene is TRBJ2-1, the V gene TRBV4-2, with 7 bases that match TRBD2. V gave up 8 bases and J gave up 7 bases; unmatched junction bases: 11. The CDR3 runs 14 residues. Germline CDR1 LGHNA, CDR2 YNFKEQ. The CDR3 loop is CASDPGGRENEQFF. CDR3 nucleotides: TGTGCCAGCGACCCCGGTGGGAGGGAAAATGAGCAGTTCTTC.

The chain carries TRBV21-1 and TRBJ1-1; the D segment call TRBD1 is taken from the table without a DNA check. TRBV21-1 is termed a pseudogene. CDR3 length: 14 residues. In DNA, the CDR3 is TGTGCCAGCAGAAGGACAGGGCGGAACACTGAAGCTTTCTTT. Translation: CASRRTGRNTEAFF.

V and J are TRBV11-2 and TRBJ2-3, with 7 bases identical to TRBD2. The CDR3 contains 16 residues. After removal of 1 base from V and 2 bases from J, the junction contained 6 bases not matched to a gene. In germline, CDR1 is SGHAT, CDR2 FQNNGV. The CDR3 sequence is CASSLGSGILTDTQYF. The CDR3 region has the DNA TGTGCCAGCAGCTTAGGAAGCGGGATTCTCACAGATACGCAGTATTTT. The variable domain in full, completed from reference TRBV11-2 and TRBJ2-3, reads EAGVAQSPRYKIIEKRQSVAFWCNPISGHATLYWYQQILGQGPKLLIQFQNNGVVDDSQLPKDRFSAERLKGVDSTLKIQPAKLEDSAVYLCASSLGSGILTDTQYFGPGTRLTVL.

This clone was seen a few times. This sequence joins TRBV10-3 and TRBJ1-1; tentatively, D is TRBD1 (5 bases). CDR3 length: 14 amino acids. Per the germline V gene, CDR1 is ENHRY and CDR2 is SYGVKD. Trimming cost V 6 bases and J 1 base, with 12 bases left between them. CDR3 in amino acids: CAIRPQGTNTEAFF. The CDR3 DNA reads TGTGCCATCAGGCCCCAAGGGACGAACACTGAAGCTTTCTTT.

The rearrangement uses TRBV11-2 and TRBJ2-1, with D uncertain. Germline lookup yields CDR1 SGHAT and CDR2 FQNNGV. This CDR3 has 17 residues. V lost 1 base to trimming and J lost 0 bases, with 13 bases between them. The CDR3 bases are TGTGCCAGCAGCTTAGTAGTGGGATCCTACTCCTACAATGAGCAGTTCTTC. It encodes CASSLVVGSYSYNEQFF.

The chain recombines TRBV10-1 with TRBJ2-7; TRBD2 agrees at 10 bases. CDR3 size: 15 residues. J was trimmed by 6 bases and V by 0 bases; bases with no gene match: 5. The germline gives CDR1 WNHNN, CDR2 SYGVQD (reference sequence). CDR3 in DNA: TGCGCCAGCAGTGAGTCCCTAGCGGGAGTGGGCGAGCAGTACTTC. Translation: CASSESLAGVGEQYF.

This sequence joins TRBV19 and TRBJ1-5; weak D call: TRBD1 (6 bases). The V and J ends lost 3 bases and 7 bases respectively, with 19 bases between them. Per the germline V gene, CDR1 is LNHDA and CDR2 is SQIVND (reference sequence). The CDR3 spans 16 residues. The CDR3 DNA reads as TGTGCCAGTAGTATTAGGGCAGGGGCACGTCGGCAGCCCCAGCATTTT. This gives the protein CASSIRAGARRQPQHF.

The chain recombines TRBV7-2 with TRBJ1-3, with D perhaps TRBD1 (5 bases). Trimming removed 1 base at V and 8 bases at J, with 9 bases between. CDR1 is SGHTA, CDR2 FQGNSA, per germline. This CDR3 has 13 residues. The chain's CDR3 is CASSLVEGDTIYF. The CDR3 bases are TGTGCCAGCAGCTTAGTCGAAGGGGACACCATATATTTT.

The chain's CDR3 is CASSILAGGVDTQYF. The CDR3 bases are TGTGCCAGCAGCATCCTAGCGGGGGGGGTAGATACGCAGTATTTT. V and J are TRBV6-1 and TRBJ2-3; 12 bases line up with TRBD2. There are 15 residues in the CDR3. From germline, CDR1 is MNHNS and CDR2 SASEGT. The V gene end was trimmed by 6 bases and the J gene end by 5 bases; junction bases not matched to a gene: 6.

The chain uses TRBV6-1 and TRBJ2-5; 9 nucleotides align to TRBD1. J was trimmed by 1 base and V by 8 bases; bases with no gene match: 5. CDR3 length: 14 residues. Germline V gene data show CDR1 as MNHNS and CDR2 as SASEGT. CDR3 region: CASGGDRAQETQYF. CDR3 coding DNA: TGTGCCAGCGGAGGGGACAGGGCCCAAGAGACCCAGTACTTC.

This rearrangement joins TRBV9 to TRBJ1-4; 9 bases match TRBD1. Germline V CDR1 and CDR2: SGDLS, YYNGEE. The junction had 10 bases not matched to a gene; V was cut back by 3 bases and J by 7 bases. The CDR3 is made up of 16 amino acids. CDR3 coding DNA: TGTGCCAGCAGCGCCTACGACAGGGGGGGTCGTGAAAAACTGTTTTTT. Translation gives CASSAYDRGGREKLFF.

The chain combines TRBV20-1 with TRBJ2-1; the D gene is possibly TRBD2 (6 bases). Germline V gene sequence: CDR1 DFQATT, CDR2 SNEGSKA (reference sequence). The CDR3 sequence is 11 residues long. V lost 6 bases and J 10 bases, leaving 13 bases between the germline ends. The CDR3 nucleotides are TGCAGTGCGAATCCGGCGGGAGAGCAGTTCTTC. It is translated as CSANPAGEQFF.

This clone has a single count. The chain has TRBV7-2 and TRBJ2-4, with 9 bases lining up with TRBD2. The CDR3 extends over 15 amino acids. The junction had 7 bases not matched to a gene; V was cut back by 2 bases and J by 8 bases. Germline CDR1 is SGHTA and CDR2 is FQGNSA. CDR3 nucleotides: TGTGCCAGCAGCTTACTGGCGGGAGGGACGGACATTCAGTACTTC. Amino acid sequence: CASSLLAGGTDIQYF. The whole variable domain, remainder taken from reference TRBV7-2 and TRBJ2-4, is GAGVSQSPSNKVTEKGKDVELRCDPISGHTALYWYRQSLGQGLEFLIYFQGNSAPDKSGLPSDRFSAERTGGSVSTLTIQRTQQEDSAVYLCASSLLAGGTDIQYFGAGTRLSVL.

This sequence joins TRBV25-1 and TRBJ2-3; 14 nucleotides match TRBD2. Per the germline V gene, CDR1 is MGHDK and CDR2 is SYGVNS. V was clipped by 8 bases and J by 2 bases; unmatched bases: 3. The CDR3 loop spans 15 amino acids. For the CDR3, the DNA is TGTGCCAGCTCGGGACTAGCGGGAGACACAGATACGCAGTATTTT. This translates into CASSGLAGDTDTQYF.

The chain recombines TRBV4-1 with TRBJ1-4; TRBD1 matches 11 bases. V lost 4 bases and J lost 3; bases outside the gene matches: 16. Looked up from germline, CDR1 is MGHRA and CDR2 is YSYEKL. The CDR3 runs to 20 residues. CDR3 in amino acids: CASSPLGTGGLVLANEKLFF. The CDR3 region has the DNA TGCGCCAGCAGCCCCCTAGGGACAGGGGGTCTTGTTCTGGCTAATGAAAAACTGTTTTTT.

J is TRBJ2-7 and V is TRBV28; 10 nucleotides line up with TRBD1. Germline lookup yields CDR1 MDHEN and CDR2 SYDVKM. V was pared by 8 bases and J by 6 bases, with 13 bases of the junction left unmatched. The CDR3 sequence is 15 residues long. This CDR3 reads CASRGQGDFLGEQYF. The CDR3 DNA reads TGTGCCAGCCGAGGACAGGGGGATTTTCTAGGCGAGCAGTACTTC. Combining the CDR3 with reference TRBV28 and TRBJ2-7 gives the whole variable domain DVKVTQSSRYLVKRTGEKVFLECVQDMDHENMFWYRQDPGLGLRLIYFSYDVKMKEKGDIPEGYSVSREKKERFSLILESASTNQTSMYLCASRGQGDFLGEQYFGPGTRLTVT.

This chain joins TRBV15 and TRBJ1-2; 7 positions match TRBD1. The length of the CDR3 is 15 residues. CDR1 LNHNV and CDR2 YYDKDF come from the germline V gene (reference sequence). V shed 4 bases, J shed 1 base, and the junction held 6 bases outside the gene matches. The CDR3 DNA sequence: TGTGCCACCAGCAAGGGACAGACAATTAACTATGGCTACACCTTC. Residues: CATSKGQTINYGYTF.